This T cell receptor beta chain was captured in a study of shared clonotypes between healthy human individuals. Germline CDR1 is SGHNT and CDR2 is YENEEA. V shed 5 bases, J shed 2 bases, and the junction held 7 bases outside the gene matches. The CDR3 has 15 amino acids. Study observations and caveats: Of the naive CD4 clonotypes, 4% to 5% were shared across a few donors.

With respect to this clone: Its antigen is still unknown.

The protocol was immunoSEQ multiplex PCR, while the TCRdb copy is restricted to in-frame clones and leaves out a portion. Of around 2,000,000 clones in the sample, roughly 96% are singletons; the top ten hold 0.13%. This clonotype was sampled from a man in his late teens or twenties in good health. V usage is TRBV11-3 and J usage is TRBJ2-7; 9 nucleotides match TRBD2. Sequencing was performed on naive CD4+ T cells sorted from blood. The subset is: CD45RA+ positively selected. CDR3 DNA: TGTGCCAGCAGCCCTCGACTAGCGGCTACCTACGAGCAGTACTTC. It translates to CASSPRLAATYEQYF.